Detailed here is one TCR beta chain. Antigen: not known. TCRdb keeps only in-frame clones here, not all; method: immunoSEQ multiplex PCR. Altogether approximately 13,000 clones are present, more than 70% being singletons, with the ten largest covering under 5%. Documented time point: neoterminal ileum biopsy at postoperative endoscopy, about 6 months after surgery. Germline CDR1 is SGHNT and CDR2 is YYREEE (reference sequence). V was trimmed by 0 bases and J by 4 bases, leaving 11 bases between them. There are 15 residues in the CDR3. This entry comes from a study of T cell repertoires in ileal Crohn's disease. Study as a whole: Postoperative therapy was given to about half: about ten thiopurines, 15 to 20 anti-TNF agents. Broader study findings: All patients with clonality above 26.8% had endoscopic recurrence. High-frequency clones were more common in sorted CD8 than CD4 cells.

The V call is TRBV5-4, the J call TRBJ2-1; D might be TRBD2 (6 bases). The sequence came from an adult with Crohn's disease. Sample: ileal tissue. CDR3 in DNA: TGTGCCAGCAGCTTGGGGAGGGGCCAATACAATGAGCAGTTCTTC. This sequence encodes CASSLGRGQYNEQFF.